A selection of T cell receptor beta chains follows, all from one sample in a study of blood T cell repertoires in COVID-19. Data came from immunoSEQ multiplex PCR; TCRdb stores just in-frame clones and leaves some out. The table records fewer than 250,000 clones, more than 75% of them present only once. The sample consisted of peripheral blood. The origin of the receptors is a human donor in a cohort sampled during active COVID-19. CDR3s include the opening cysteine and the closing phenylalanine or tryptophan. D genes are given only for firm matches. Where a row states a size, it is once, few, many or the class of an expanded clone; other rows omit it.

NA	TRBV7-2	few	TRBJ1-2	TGTGCCAGCAGCTTAGCCCACCAGGGAAACTATGGCTACACCTTC	CASSLAHQGNYGYTF
NA	TRBV6-6	NA	TRBJ2-7	TGTGCCAGCAGAGCCCCCTCACTCTACGAGCAGTACTTC	CASRAPSLYEQYF
NA	TRBV28	NA	TRBJ1-1	TGTGCCAGCAAGGGAGCAGTGCCTACTGAAGCTTTCTTT	CASKGAVPTEAFF
TRBD2	TRBV2	NA	TRBJ2-7	TGTGCCAGCAGTGAAGGGACTAGGAGAATGGGCGAGCAGTACTTC	CASSEGTRRMGEQYF
NA	TRBV2	NA	TRBJ1-1	TGTGCCAGCAGTGATTTGCGGGCGAGAAAGAACACTGAAGCTTTCTTT	CASSDLRARKNTEAFF
TRBD2	TRBV5-4	few	TRBJ2-2	TGTGCCAGCAGCTCAGAGCGGGAGCGAAACACCGGGGAGCTGTTTTTT	CASSSERERNTGELFF
TRBD2	TRBV9	NA	TRBJ2-1	TGTGCCAGCAGCGCCGGACTAGGGACTGGTGAGCAGTTCTTC	CASSAGLGTGEQFF
TRBD2	TRBV27	NA	TRBJ2-7	TGTGCCAGCAGTTTGGGGACTAGCGGGACCTACGAGCAGTACTTC	CASSLGTSGTYEQYF
TRBD2	TRBV11-2	NA	TRBJ2-7	TGTGCCAGCAGCTTAGAGGGGGGGAGTCAGCAGTACTTC	CASSLEGGSQQYF
TRBD1	TRBV7-9	NA	TRBJ2-7	TGTGCCAGCAGCTTAGCCGGGACAGGGGGCCCCCTACTGCATTTC	CASSLAGTGGPLLHF